This T cell receptor beta chain was obtained from a study of OX40 agonist ivuxolimab in advanced cancers. Whole-study context: Dose-escalation patients' cancers were hepatocellular carcinoma, melanoma, renal cell or head and neck cancer. Three dose-escalation patients had partial responses: one with hepatocellular carcinoma and two with cutaneous melanoma.

Sampled blood was obtained at baseline, cycle 4 day 1, and cycle 7 day 1. TCRdb's copy holds only in-frame clones and misses some; the assay was immunoSEQ multiplex PCR. The data contain about 61,000 clones, 92% of them seen just once; the ten biggest clones take up approximately 23%. Germline CDR1 reads SGHNT; CDR2 reads YENEEA. This CDR3 contains 14 residues. The V gene lost 5 bases and the J gene lost 5 bases, with 13 bases spanning the gap. Sequencing used CD4+ or CD8+ T cells sorted from blood, obtained in a trial of the OX40 agonist ivuxolimab. The genes are TRBV11-3 and TRBJ2-1; maybe TRBD2 (6 bases). The receptor was derived from an adult with an advanced solid tumor such as melanoma, head and neck, liver or kidney cancer. As DNA, the CDR3 is TGTGCCAGCAGCGGCGGGACTCTAAACAATGAGCAGTTCTTC. It encodes CASSGGTLNNEQFF.